The rows below give T cell receptor beta chains drawn from one sample of a study of blood T cells in healthy people across ages. TCRdb ran MiXCR on the 5' RACE reads and lists one entry per CDR3 protein. Of roughly 680,000 distinct CDR3 sequences in the sample, around 45% were seen once. The sequencing input was blood. The receptors derive from a woman aged 55-69 years in good health. Each CDR3 is given with its conserved first and last residue.

v_call: TRBV28
cdr3_aa: CASSTSRGANVLTF

v_call: TRBV12-3/TRBV12-4
cdr3_aa: CASSSWGTGYEQYF

v_call: TRBV7-2
cdr3_aa: CASSFDRENTEAFF

v_call: TRBV4-3
cdr3_aa: CASSPRTSGRVNEQFF

v_call: TRBV20-1
cdr3_aa: CSARDHRSGRGTDTQYF

v_call: TRBV7-2
cdr3_aa: CASSLVVTSGSYNEQFF

v_call: TRBV29-1
cdr3_aa: CSVNPPGRETQYF

v_call: TRBV29-1
cdr3_aa: CSAPSSGSQTGTQYF

v_call: TRBV29-1
cdr3_aa: CSVRAGGRDGYTF

v_call: TRBV6-6
cdr3_aa: CASSSLDRGLYEQYF

v_call: TRBV7-2
cdr3_aa: CASSLDREDGYTF

v_call: TRBV20-1
cdr3_aa: CSAPWVTSGKYEQYF

v_call: TRBV4-2
cdr3_aa: CASSQGLWHLTGGMNTEAFF

v_call: TRBV10-3
cdr3_aa: CAISEPGTGVEYF

v_call: TRBV7-2
cdr3_aa: CASSFPGGAGNTIYF

v_call: TRBV4-2
cdr3_aa: CVSSQAGTSSYNEQFF

v_call: TRBV10-3
cdr3_aa: CAISEGLAAYEQYF

v_call: TRBV4-3
cdr3_aa: CASSQMGGRTYEQYF

v_call: TRBV6-2/TRBV6-3
cdr3_aa: CASSYHLGGSFSEQYF

v_call: TRBV5-1
cdr3_aa: CASSLDREPETQYF

v_call: TRBV20-1
cdr3_aa: CSVLGTGTYEQYF

v_call: TRBV7-2
cdr3_aa: CASSCGQGRQETQYF

v_call: TRBV3-1
cdr3_aa: CASRNGTSEYEQYF

v_call: TRBV20-1
cdr3_aa: CSARDARLYYEQYF

v_call: TRBV9
cdr3_aa: CASSWAENTEAFF

v_call: TRBV7-2
cdr3_aa: CASSPALTRDNTEAFF

v_call: TRBV7-2
cdr3_aa: CASSSGVGYPTDTQYF

v_call: TRBV28
cdr3_aa: CASSLSTGEQYF

v_call: TRBV28
cdr3_aa: CASSLGTTVYEQYF

v_call: TRBV6-2/TRBV6-3
cdr3_aa: CASSPPRLAGVNNEQYF

v_call: TRBV24-1
cdr3_aa: CATRPRGNFGELFF

v_call: TRBV29-1
cdr3_aa: CSGRNRTNTGELFF

v_call: TRBV4-2
cdr3_aa: CASSPSVGGSYEQYF

v_call: TRBV2
cdr3_aa: CASSSFGTGEETQYF

v_call: TRBV7-8
cdr3_aa: CASSVPGQPQHF

v_call: TRBV20-1
cdr3_aa: CSANPGLAGYEQFF

v_call: TRBV29-1
cdr3_aa: CSVDQGAPCEAFF

v_call: TRBV21-1
cdr3_aa: CASSKGGRKSTPPYYEQYF

v_call: TRBV5-1
cdr3_aa: CASSPGEDGGYTF

v_call: TRBV3-1
cdr3_aa: CASYRTGTSETQYF

v_call: TRBV10-1
cdr3_aa: CASRHREPGRFTDTQYF

v_call: TRBV12-3/TRBV12-4
cdr3_aa: CASSQDHGYTF

v_call: TRBV24-1
cdr3_aa: CATSDSLGPHNEQFF

v_call: TRBV29-1
cdr3_aa: CSVTDRADPSTGRINEKLFF

v_call: TRBV3-1
cdr3_aa: CASSQGLVNNEQFF

v_call: TRBV21-1
cdr3_aa: CASSVGQGDGNGYTF

v_call: TRBV6-1
cdr3_aa: CASSGYRGLQETQYF

v_call: TRBV9
cdr3_aa: CASSVSGDRLFF

v_call: TRBV24-1
cdr3_aa: CATSETGTSHQETQYF